The source of this T cell receptor (beta chain) is a study of regulatory T cells in long-lasting Graves disease (dated by TCRdb to the early 2020s). For the study in its entirety: To count as having persistent Graves' disease, a patient had to have received antithyroid drug treatment for over 5 years with TSH receptor autoantibodies remaining persistently positive. A total of around 35 samples underwent TCR sequencing, from roughly 13 patients with persistent Graves' disease and approximately 20 patients with newly diagnosed Graves' disease. Persistent Graves' disease patients were compared with newly diagnosed Graves' disease patients by peripheral blood TCR sequencing and RNA sequencing. The study was registered as a clinical trial and conducted in China. Antithyroid drugs had been taken for approximately 9.5 years on average by persistent Graves' disease patients in the clinical cohort. Here is what the overall study found, with its caveats: The small sample size was acknowledged by the authors as a limitation that may reduce accuracy. Lower TCR Shannon entropy and fewer highly expanded clones were observed in persistent Graves' disease patients than in newly diagnosed patients, which suggested clonal expansion. Preferential use of TRBV28, TRBJ1-2 and TRBJ2-5 was observed in persistent disease, whereas TRBV20-1 and TRBJ2-1 were favored in newly diagnosed disease. Only peripheral blood was studied, because thyroid tissue, the primary lesion, was inaccessible. Sequencing and analysis were limited to the TCR beta chain. A larger number of public clonotypes was shared among persistent patients (2,741) than among newly diagnosed patients (approximately 1,000).

Library preparation employed multiplex PCR. Sequenced using an Illumina HiSeq 4000. CDR3 regions were amplified by Arm-PCR with iRepertoire HTBI primers to construct TCR beta libraries. Before sequencing, the PCR products underwent gel purification. On the study's bioinformatics: Gene usage analysis of CDR3 amino acid clonotypes used the 55 to 80 TRBV and 14 to 15 TRBJ segments found across samples. COPE and FqMerger were used to merge the filtered high-quality paired reads into contigs. BLAST was used to align contigs to the IMGT TRBV, TRBD and TRBJ reference genes, and CDR3 was defined following IMGT. Clonotypes above 0.1% frequency were classified as highly expanded clones. Shannon entropy served as the measure of repertoire diversity, while the Gini coefficient captured V-J evenness. Clonotypes shared by more than one individual were considered public. TCRdb applied fastp at Q25 and MiXCR to the public reads, then kept only in-frame beta chains. Each CDR3 protein gets just one entry, which takes the most common genes and DNA from the rows behind it. These V and J calls derive from TCRdb rather than the authors' analysis. The sample table contains more than 300,000 distinct CDR3 sequences; only one count was recorded for roughly 20% of them. The ten top clones hold approximately 28% of the sample.

This clonotype was recorded a few times. Its antigen remains unidentified. The input lacks base qualities; no much larger clone sits a single base away. Reading the germline V gene gives CDR1 SQVTM and CDR2 ANQGSEA. The CDR3 measures 14 amino acids from cysteine to phenylalanine. The DNA shown is the 42-base CDR3, in frame from base 1. Germline trimming: 7 bases from V, 7 bases from J; junction bases outside gene matches: 9. This specimen's time point label, interpreted: persistent/refractory GD, antithyroid drugs over 5 years with positive TRAb. For both TCR sequencing and RNA sequencing, RNA was extracted from PBMCs using TRIzol. The diagnosis of Graves' disease was made according to American Thyroid Association guidelines. The patients came from an endocrinology department in Xi'an, China. Each patient gave 9 to 10 milliliters of peripheral blood, collected in an EDTA anticoagulant tube. Ficoll Paque Plus density gradient separation was used to isolate PBMCs, and no additional T cell sorting was done. An Agilent 2100 Bioanalyzer and agarose gel were used to check RNA quality, while a NanoDrop 2000 measured RNA concentration.

The material was peripheral blood mononuclear cells (PBMCs), obtained when the disease was refractory, from a patient treated with antithyroid drugs. The chain couples TRBV29-1 to TRBJ2-7, and 14 bases in between align with TRBD2. The sequence was obtained from a woman aged 40 to 55 with Graves disease. Donor details come from another sample of the same person, matched by shared clones. The base sequence is TGCAGCGCTCATGGGACTAGCGGGAGTAGTGAGCAGTACTTC. It translates to CSAHGTSGSSEQYF.